These 11 T cell receptor beta chains came from one sample sequenced in a study of shared clonotypes between healthy human individuals. Method: immunoSEQ multiplex PCR; TCRdb's copy keeps in-frame clones and lacks some. Of around 980,000 clones listed, around 78% were seen once; the top ten hold roughly 0.55%. The sequenced material came from memory CD4+ T cells from PBMCs. Subset given: CD45RA-negative fraction. The receptors shown here come from a man between 18 and 29 years old in good health. Some clones in this sample may be carry-over from other donors' samples.

The CDR3: CASTSLKHLNTGELFF. The CDR3 DNA is TGTGCCAGTACATCCCTTAAACACCTTAACACCGGGGAGCTGTTTTTT. V usage is TRBV19 and J usage is TRBJ2-2; D is undetermined. The CDR3 loop spans 16 amino acids. Germline CDR1 is LNHDA and CDR2 is SQIVND (reference sequence). Trimming shortened V by 7 bases and J by 2 bases, and 17 bases separated the two germline ends. Complete variable domain (other parts from reference TRBV19 and TRBJ2-2): DGGITQSPKYLFRKEGQNVTLSCEQNLNHDAMYWYRQDPGQGLRLIYYSQIVNDFQKGDIAEGYSVSREKKESFPLTVTSAQKNPTAFYLCASTSLKHLNTGELFFGEGSRLTVL.

The V gene is TRBV27, the J gene TRBJ2-4; 11 positions match TRBD1. Unmatched junction bases numbered 6, after V lost 8 bases and J lost 0 bases. CDR3 size: 16 residues. Germline CDR1 MNHEY, CDR2 SMNVEV (reference sequence). The DNA of the CDR3 is TGTGCCAGCCCCTCGGGACAGGGGGAAGCCAAAAACATTCAGTACTTC. Protein product: CASPSGQGEAKNIQYF.

This chain links TRBV5-6 with TRBJ2-7; D gene uncertain. V lost 1 base, J lost 2 bases, and 4 bases lay in between. This CDR3 is built from 12 residues. Germline lookup yields CDR1 SGHDT and CDR2 YYEEEE. The CDR3 DNA follows: TGTGCCAGCAGCTTGCAGACCTACGAGCAGTACTTC. This codes for CASSLQTYEQYF.

CDR3 sequence reads: CASSIGGTGPYEQYF. As DNA, the CDR3 is TGTGCCAGTAGTATTGGAGGGACAGGGCCCTACGAGCAGTACTTC. V and J are TRBV19 and TRBJ2-7; 9 bases are shared with TRBD1. The trim removed 3 bases at V and 2 bases at J, leaving 5 bases unmatched. CDR1 LNHDA and CDR2 SQIVND come from the germline V gene (reference sequence). The CDR3 is 15 amino acids.

This sequence joins TRBV18 and TRBJ2-2, with TRBD1 as a possible D gene (5 bases). Trimming shortened V by 3 bases and J by 4 bases, and 15 bases separated the two germline ends. The CDR3 runs to 16 residues. Germline assignment: CDR1 KGHSH and CDR2 LQKENI. CDR3 residues: CASSPVSGAGTGELFF. The CDR3 region has the DNA TGTGCCAGCTCACCTGTGAGTGGGGCCGGCACCGGGGAGCTGTTTTTT.

Comments on this clone: At one end the junction does not follow the germline gene, possibly because of a read error. This chain connects TRBV7-9 to TRBJ2-7, with D unresolved. Per the germline V gene, CDR1 is SEHNR and CDR2 is FQNEAQ (reference sequence). CDR3 length: 14 amino acids. CDR3 amino acids: CASSLGQVTYEQCF. CDR3 nucleotide sequence: TGTGCCAGCAGCTTAGGGCAGGTCACCTACGAGCAGTGCTTC.

The chain joins TRBV28 to TRBJ2-7; 10 nucleotides match TRBD2. The V and J ends lost 2 bases and 1 base, in that order; junction bases with no gene match: 5. CDR1 and CDR2 from the germline V gene are MDHEN and SYDVKM. This CDR3 is 16 amino acids long. The CDR3 nucleotides are TGTGCCAGCAGTTTAGTCACTAGCGGGACTTCCTACGAGCAGTACTTC. This gives the protein CASSLVTSGTSYEQYF.

This clone was found a few times. The final CDR3 position lacks the conserved phenylalanine or tryptophan, pointing to a likely read error. V gene TRBV2 combines with J gene TRBJ2-2, with 11 nucleotides matching TRBD2. The CDR3 extends over 17 amino acids. Germline V gives CDR1 SNHLY, CDR2 FYNNEI. V was clipped by 5 bases and J by 2 bases; unmatched bases: 7. The CDR3 region is CASSLRLAGINTGELFS. CDR3 nucleotide sequence: TGTGCCAGCAGTCTGAGACTAGCGGGAATAAACACCGGGGAGCTGTTTTCT.

The rearrangement uses TRBV18 and TRBJ1-5, with D hard to call. Trimming shortened V by 1 base and J by 7 bases, and 8 bases separated the two germline ends. The CDR3 sequence is 13 residues long. Per germline, CDR1 KGHSH and CDR2 LQKENI. The CDR3 region has the DNA TGTGCCAGCTCACCACTCGGGGAGCAGCCCCAGCATTTT. It yields the protein CASSPLGEQPQHF. The full variable domain, in which reference TRBV18 and TRBJ1-5 provide the parts outside the CDR3, is NAGVMQNPRHLVRRRGQEARLRCSPMKGHSHVYWYRQLPEEGLKFMVYLQKENIIDESGMPKERFSAEFPKEGPSILRIQQVVRGDSAAYFCASSPLGEQPQHFGDGTRLSIL.

The chain links TRBV5-4 to TRBJ2-5, with D possibly TRBD1 on 6 matching bases. CDR3 size: 16 residues. Looked up from germline, CDR1 is SGHNT and CDR2 is YYREEE (reference sequence). Trimming stripped 4 bases from V and 4 bases from J, with 20 bases between. This CDR3 is CASSPQQTGGRETQYF. In DNA form, the CDR3 reads TGTGCCAGCAGCCCCCAGCAGACAGGTGGACGAGAGACCCAGTACTTC. The full variable domain, with the rest looked up from reference TRBV5-4 and TRBJ2-5, is ETGVTQSPTHLIKTRGQQVTLRCSSQSGHNTVSWYQQALGQGPQFIFQYYREEENGRGNFPPRFSGLQFPNYSSELNVNALELDDSALYLCASSPQQTGGRETQYFGPGTRLLVL.

This chain joins TRBV11-1 and TRBJ1-2; the match to TRBD1 covers 9 bases. The CDR3 spans 16 residues. Germline loops: CDR1 SGHAT, CDR2 FQDESV (reference sequence). V gave up 5 bases and J gave up 4 bases; unmatched junction bases: 11. In DNA form, the CDR3 reads TGTGCCAGCAGCATTTACGGGACAGGGTCGAGCTATGGCTACACCTTC. Its translation: CASSIYGTGSSYGYTF.